This TCR beta chain was sequenced for a study of early stage breast cancer tumors. Study-level information: Approximately 9.4-fold was the mean read coverage per sample.

The repertoire was sequenced with immunoSEQ multiplex PCR; TCRdb's copy has only in-frame clones and lacks some. The repertoire consists of about 24,000 clones, with 60% to 70% occurring once and the leading ten covering around 10%. Germline CDR1 and CDR2: LGHNA and YSLEER. CDR3 length: 15 residues. The V and J ends lost 4 bases and 4 bases, in that order; junction bases with no gene match: 3. Study observations and caveats: In most of the 16 patients, blood comparison separated tumor from normal breast. Tumors had approximately 2.6-fold higher T cell density and higher clonality than adjacent normal breast tissue. Chain pairing and CD4, CD8 or FOXP3 expression were not captured.

Remarks on this clone: Its antigen is still unknown.

The specimen sequenced was breast tumor tissue. The chain combines TRBV4-3 with TRBJ2-1, with 11 bases aligning to TRBD1. The receptor comes from a person in their sixties or seventies with breast cancer. CDR3 sequence reads: CASSLGQGGYNEQFF. DNA for the CDR3: TGCGCCAGCAGCCTGGGACAGGGGGGGTACAATGAGCAGTTCTTC.